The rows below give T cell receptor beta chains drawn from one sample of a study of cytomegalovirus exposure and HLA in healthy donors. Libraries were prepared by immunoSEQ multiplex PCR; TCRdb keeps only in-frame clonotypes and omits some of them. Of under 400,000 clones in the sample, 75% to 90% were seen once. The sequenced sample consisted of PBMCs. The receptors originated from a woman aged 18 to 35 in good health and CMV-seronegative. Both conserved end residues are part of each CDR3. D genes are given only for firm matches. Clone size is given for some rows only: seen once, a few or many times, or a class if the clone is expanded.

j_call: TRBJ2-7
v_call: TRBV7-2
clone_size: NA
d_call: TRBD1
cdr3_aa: CASSLDREREQYF
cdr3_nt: TGTGCCAGCAGCTTGGACAGGGAAAGGGAGCAGTACTTC

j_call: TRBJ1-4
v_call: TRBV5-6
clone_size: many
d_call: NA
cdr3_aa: CASSFANRNSEKLFF
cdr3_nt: TGTGCCAGCAGCTTTGCAAACAGGAATTCCGAAAAGCTGTTTTTT

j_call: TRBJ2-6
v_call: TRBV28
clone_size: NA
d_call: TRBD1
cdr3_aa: CASSTGTVSGANVLTF
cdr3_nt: TGTGCCAGCAGTACCGGGACAGTCTCTGGGGCCAACGTCCTGACTTTC

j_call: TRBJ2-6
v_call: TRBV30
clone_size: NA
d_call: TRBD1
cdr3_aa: CAWSATGGSGANVLTF
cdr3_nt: TGTGCCTGGTCTGCCACAGGGGGCTCTGGGGCCAACGTCCTGACTTTC

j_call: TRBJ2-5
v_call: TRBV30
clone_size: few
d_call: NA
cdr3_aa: CAWSVPPGETQYF
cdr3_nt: TGTGCCTGGAGTGTACCCCCCGGGGAGACCCAGTACTTC

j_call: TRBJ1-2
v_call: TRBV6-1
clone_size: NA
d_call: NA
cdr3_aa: CASRAGEGGYTF
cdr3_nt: TGTGCCAGTAGGGCAGGGGAGGGTGGCTACACCTTC

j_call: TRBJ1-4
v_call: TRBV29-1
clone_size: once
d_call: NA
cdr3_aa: CSVGGSVSEKLFF
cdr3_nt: TGCAGCGTCGGCGGGTCCGTGAGCGAAAAACTGTTTTTT

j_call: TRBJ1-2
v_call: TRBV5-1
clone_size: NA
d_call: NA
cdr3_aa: CASSFGGNYGYTF
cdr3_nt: TGCGCCAGCAGCTTCGGAGGGAACTATGGCTACACCTTC

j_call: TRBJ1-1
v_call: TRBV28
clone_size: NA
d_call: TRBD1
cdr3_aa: CASSLAGQGNTEAFF
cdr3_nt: TGTGCCAGCAGCCTGGCCGGACAGGGGAACACTGAAGCTTTCTTT

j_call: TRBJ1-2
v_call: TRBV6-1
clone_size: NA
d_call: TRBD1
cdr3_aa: CASSDRDRGGYGYTF
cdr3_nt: TGTGCCAGCAGTGATCGGGACAGGGGAGGGTATGGCTACACCTTC

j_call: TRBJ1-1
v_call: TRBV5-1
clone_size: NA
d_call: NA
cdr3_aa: CASSFVDRNTEAFF
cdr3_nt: TGCGCCAGCAGCTTTGTGGACAGGAACACTGAAGCTTTCTTT

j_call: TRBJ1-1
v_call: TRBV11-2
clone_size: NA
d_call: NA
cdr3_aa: CASSPPIGEAFF
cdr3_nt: TGTGCCAGCAGCCCACCCATCGGGGAAGCTTTCTTT

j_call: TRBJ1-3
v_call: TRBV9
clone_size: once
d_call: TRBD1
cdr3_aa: CASSVVTGVSSGNTIYF
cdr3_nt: TGTGCCAGCAGCGTAGTAACAGGGGTTAGCTCTGGAAACACCATATATTTT

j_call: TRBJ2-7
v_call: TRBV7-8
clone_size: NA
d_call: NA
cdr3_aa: CASSLGTAYEQYF
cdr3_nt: TGTGCCAGCAGCTTAGGAACAGCCTACGAGCAGTACTTC

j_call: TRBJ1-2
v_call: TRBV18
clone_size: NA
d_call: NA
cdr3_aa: CASSPWLTGFGYGYTF
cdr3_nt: TGTGCCAGCTCACCATGGTTGACGGGGTTCGGCTATGGCTACACCTTC

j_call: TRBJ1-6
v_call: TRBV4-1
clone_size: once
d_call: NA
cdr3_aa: CASSRQSSYNSPLHF
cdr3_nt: TGCGCCAGCAGTCGACAGAGCTCCTATAATTCACCCCTCCACTTT

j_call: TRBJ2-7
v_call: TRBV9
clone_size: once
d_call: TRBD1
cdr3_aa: CASSAGTGKSYEQYF
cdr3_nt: TGTGCCAGCAGCGCGGGGACAGGGAAGTCCTACGAGCAGTACTTC

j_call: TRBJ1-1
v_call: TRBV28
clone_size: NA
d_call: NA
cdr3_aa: CASNIPSGVIIWFF
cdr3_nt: TGTGCCAGTAATATCCCTTCGGGGGTCATAATTTGGTTCTTT

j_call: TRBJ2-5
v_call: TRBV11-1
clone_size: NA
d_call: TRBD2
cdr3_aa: CASSLVGGGSETQYF
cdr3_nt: TGTGCCAGCAGCTTAGTTGGGGGGGGTTCGGAGACCCAGTACTTC

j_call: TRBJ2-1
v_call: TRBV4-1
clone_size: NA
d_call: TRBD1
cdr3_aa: CASSPRLADRGRDEQFF
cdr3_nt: TGCGCCAGCAGCCCTAGACTGGCCGACAGGGGGCGCGATGAGCAGTTCTTC

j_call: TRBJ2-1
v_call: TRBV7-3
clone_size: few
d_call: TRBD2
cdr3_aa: CASSQGLAGDEQFF
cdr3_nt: TGTGCCAGCAGTCAGGGACTAGCGGGGGATGAGCAGTTCTTC

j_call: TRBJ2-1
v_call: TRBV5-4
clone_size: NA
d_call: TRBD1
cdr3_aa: CASSSSTGGRGIEQFF
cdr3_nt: TGTGCCAGCAGCTCGTCGACAGGGGGTCGCGGGATTGAGCAGTTCTTC

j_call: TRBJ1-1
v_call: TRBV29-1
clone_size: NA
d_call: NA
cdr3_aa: CSVEPDRNTEAFF
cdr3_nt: TGCAGCGTTGAACCCGACAGGAACACTGAAGCTTTCTTT

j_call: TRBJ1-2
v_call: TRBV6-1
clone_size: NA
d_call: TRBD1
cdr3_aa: CASSARQGIRNGYTF
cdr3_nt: TGTGCCAGCAGTGCTCGACAGGGGATTAGGAATGGCTACACCTTC

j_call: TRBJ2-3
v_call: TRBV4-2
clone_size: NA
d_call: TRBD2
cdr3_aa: CASSQTSGGSTDTQYF
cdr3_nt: TGTGCCAGCAGCCAGACTAGCGGGGGCAGCACAGATACGCAGTATTTT

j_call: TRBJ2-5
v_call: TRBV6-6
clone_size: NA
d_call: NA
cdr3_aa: CASSLLAKETQYF
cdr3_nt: TGTGCCAGCAGTCTTCTAGCCAAAGAGACCCAGTACTTC

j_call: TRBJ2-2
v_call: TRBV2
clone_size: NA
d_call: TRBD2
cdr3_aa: CASSETSAGELFF
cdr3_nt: TGTGCCAGCAGTGAGACTAGCGCCGGGGAGCTGTTTTTT

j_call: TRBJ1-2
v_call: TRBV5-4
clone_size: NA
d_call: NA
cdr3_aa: CASSTITQGPYGYTF
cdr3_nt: TGTGCCAGCAGCACAATAACTCAGGGGCCCTATGGCTACACCTTC

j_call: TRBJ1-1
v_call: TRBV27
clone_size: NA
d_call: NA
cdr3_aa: CASSSGNTEAFF
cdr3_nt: TGTGCCAGCAGTTCCGGGAACACTGAAGCTTTCTTT